The rows below give T cell receptor beta chains drawn from one sample of a study of OX40 agonist ivuxolimab in advanced cancers. TCRdb's table, derived via immunoSEQ multiplex PCR, lists solely in-frame clones and lacks some. The table records 20,000 or so clones, around three quarters of them present only once. The sample was CD4+ or CD8+ T cells sorted from blood, taken in a trial of the OX40 agonist ivuxolimab. The receptors were gathered from an adult with an advanced solid tumor such as melanoma, head and neck, liver or kidney cancer. Each CDR3 is given with its conserved first and last residue. Fields, in order: D gene, J gene, V gene, clone size, CDR3 protein, CDR3 DNA. A D gene is named only where the DNA matches it firmly. Clone size appears in some rows only: once, few, many, or a class for an expanded clone.

TRBD1 | TRBJ1-5 | TRBV7-6 | few | CASSLTGDQPQHF | TGTGCCAGCAGCTTGACAGGGGATCAGCCCCAGCATTTT
- | TRBJ1-5 | TRBV4-1 | - | CASSQDLGGRQPQHF | TGCGCCAGCAGCCAAGATCTTGGGGGCAGGCAGCCCCAGCATTTT
- | TRBJ1-1 | TRBV10-3 | - | CAISDGTRQLMNTEAFF | TGTGCCATCAGTGATGGAACTAGGCAGCTCATGAACACTGAAGCTTTCTTT
- | TRBJ2-7 | TRBV14 | - | CASSQVVASYEQYF | TGTGCCAGCAGCCAAGTGGTCGCCTCCTACGAGCAGTACTTC
TRBD1 | TRBJ2-1 | TRBV2 | - | CASSENRGRYYNEQFF | TGTGCCAGCAGTGAAAACAGGGGGCGCTACTACAATGAGCAGTTCTTC
TRBD1 | TRBJ2-2 | TRBV2 | - | CASSESRTGSTGELFF | TGTGCCAGCAGTGAATCAAGGACAGGGAGCACCGGGGAGCTGTTTTTT
- | TRBJ2-1 | TRBV4-2 | - | CASSQVGGSYNEQFF | TGTGCCAGCAGCCAAGTTGGAGGCTCCTACAATGAGCAGTTCTTC
- | TRBJ1-2 | TRBV19 | - | CASSPDAGGGYGYTF | TGTGCCAGTAGTCCCGACGCCGGGGGGGGGTATGGCTACACCTTC
- | TRBJ2-1 | TRBV19 | - | CASSSPDLTPYNEQFF | TGTGCCAGTAGTTCGCCGGACCTCACCCCCTACAATGAGCAGTTCTTC
- | TRBJ1-2 | TRBV6-5 | - | CASSYSGGSEGYTF | TGTGCCAGCAGTTACTCTGGAGGGAGCGAAGGCTACACCTTC
- | TRBJ1-4 | TRBV30 | - | CAWSEDSPEKLFF | TGTGCCTGGAGCGAGGACAGCCCTGAAAAACTGTTTTTT
TRBD2 | TRBJ2-5 | TRBV7-2 | once | CASRGLAGKQETQYF | TGTGCCAGCAGGGGACTAGCGGGGAAACAAGAGACCCAGTACTTC
TRBD2 | TRBJ2-1 | TRBV6-4 | - | CASSDSAGGMNEQFF | TGTGCCAGCAGTGACTCTGCGGGGGGGATGAATGAGCAGTTCTTC
- | TRBJ2-7 | TRBV6-1 | - | CASSEIYSGSSYEQYF | TGTGCCAGCAGTGAAATATACTCGGGCAGCTCCTACGAGCAGTACTTC
- | TRBJ2-5 | TRBV7-9 | - | CASSSDPRGSYIGETQYF | TGTGCCAGCAGCTCCGATCCCCGTGGGTCCTACATCGGGGAGACCCAGTACTTC
- | TRBJ2-2 | TRBV5-4 | - | CASSLDTGELFF | TGTGCCAGCAGCTTGGACACCGGGGAGCTGTTTTTT
TRBD2 | TRBJ2-3 | TRBV10-2 | - | CASRGVARTDTQYF | TGCGCCAGCCGGGGGGTAGCCCGGACAGATACGCAGTATTTT
- | TRBJ2-7 | TRBV4-1 | medium-sized | CASSQDKGDGYEQYF | TGCGCCAGCAGCCAAGATAAGGGGGACGGATACGAGCAGTACTTC
- | TRBJ1-4 | TRBV6-5 | - | CASRLHGGAGEKLFF | TGTGCCAGCAGACTCCATGGGGGGGCGGGTGAAAAACTGTTTTTT
TRBD1 | TRBJ2-7 | TRBV4-1 | - | CASSPMGQGDEQYF | TGCGCCAGCAGCCCTATGGGACAGGGGGACGAGCAGTACTTC
TRBD1 | TRBJ1-2 | TRBV13 | - | CASSPGTEGGYGYTF | TGTGCCAGCAGCCCCGGGACAGAAGGGGGCTATGGCTACACCTTC
- | TRBJ2-7 | TRBV9 | - | CASSVDGGDYEQYF | TGTGCCAGCAGCGTAGATGGCGGGGACTACGAGCAGTACTTC